This T cell receptor (beta chain) is from a study of blood T cell repertoires in COVID-19 (dated by TCRdb to 2020 to 2022). With regard to the full study: Collaborator samples came from the United States, Italy and Spain and covered acute and convalescent phases of COVID-19. The samples were drawn from the first 160 participants of the ongoing ImmuneRACE study and from 1,254 subjects provided by 6 global collaborators. The material from the prospective study consisted of cDNA or gDNA derived from T cells, B-cell-depleted T cells, or PBMCs. Subjects who had been exposed to COVID-19, were actively infected with it, or had recovered from it provided the deeply sampled blood TCRbeta repertoires that made up the dataset. The sample metadata nearly always contained a de-identified subject ID, COVID-19 status, age in years and sex. HLA class I and class II types, where available, came from metadata supplied by the sample provider rather than from assay-based typing. The repertoires were released in a freely available public database intended as a resource for research on the immune response to SARS-CoV-2. Results the study describes overall, beyond this receptor: The quantity of clinical and demographic metadata differed by source and by participant and was supplied without curation.

Worth noting for this clone: What this receptor recognizes is not known. No base qualities exist here, and no much larger clone lies one base off it.

At one collaborating source in Seattle, patients were enrolled during active infection and were followed longitudinally through the course of disease. Whole blood was collected in K2EDTA tubes by collaborating institutions according to the institutions' own protocols. For TCRbeta analysis, collaborator samples were shipped as frozen whole blood, as isolated PBMCs, or as DNA extracted from either sample type. TCRbeta CDR3 regions were amplified from genomic DNA using the immunoSEQ Assay, a bias-controlled multiplex PCR. The authors' pipeline ran thus. The number of nucleated cells in each sample was estimated by amplification of reference gene primers within the assay. To quantify the absolute abundance of each unique TCRbeta CDR3 rearrangement, sequence reads were collapsed and filtered. Productive Simpson clonality was computed per sample as the square root of Simpson's diversity index over productive rearrangements. Held by TCRdb, this immuneACCESS table contains in-frame sequences only and omits some clones. Under half of the omission traces to an unresolved V gene where checked; the cause of the rest is unknown. V and J calls plus clone size are reproduced from that table; the DNA served to infer D and trimming. In all, the sample holds approximately 170,000 clones, and around 87% of those were seen once. The top ten clones comprise about 2.6% of the sample.

The origin of this receptor is a woman of 80 years or more with COVID-19, enrolled during active disease. The sequenced material came from peripheral blood.

The nucleotide sequence reads TGTGCCAGCAGGCCAGGGTCCAAAAACATTCAGTACTTC. Its protein reads: CASRPGSKNIQYF. The chain is assembled from TRBV6-5 and TRBJ2-4; TRBD1 could be the D gene, as 5 bases match. The CDR3 holds 13 amino acids from the cysteine to the phenylalanine. CDR3 DNA only is kept here, 39 bases in frame from base 1. From the germline V gene, CDR1 is MNHEY and CDR2 is SVGAGI. The junction shows trimming of 6 bases on V and 2 bases on J, plus 8 bases between the germline ends.